This passage covers 31 T cell receptor beta chains from one sample sequenced in a study of blood T cell repertoires in COVID-19. Assay: immunoSEQ multiplex PCR; the TCRdb copy retains only in-frame clones and omits some. The table has fewer than 35,000 clones, 87% seen once. The sequencing input was peripheral blood. The receptors come from a man in his fifties with active or convalescent COVID-19.

The chain has TRBV2 and TRBJ2-7; 9 bases line up with TRBD1. With 6 bases clipped from V and 3 bases from J, the junction kept 6 bases outside the gene matches. This CDR3 is built from 14 residues. Germline CDR1 SNHLY, CDR2 FYNNEI. The CDR3 nucleotides read TGTGCCAGCAGGGGCGGGACAGGGCTCTACGAGCAGTACTTC. Residues: CASRGGTGLYEQYF.

The CDR3 coding sequence is TGTGCCAGCAGCTTAGACGGGACTAGCAGATACGAGCAGTACTTC. Translated: CASSLDGTSRYEQYF. The chain combines TRBV7-2 with TRBJ2-7; 9 nucleotides match TRBD2. Germline CDR1 reads SGHTA; CDR2 reads FQGNSA. This CDR3 spans 15 amino acids. V shed 1 base, J shed 4 bases, and the junction held 5 bases outside the gene matches.

This CDR3 reads CATSRVGTSGSGEQFF. Written as DNA, the CDR3 is TGTGCCACCAGCAGAGTGGGGACTAGCGGGAGTGGTGAGCAGTTCTTC. The V call is TRBV15, the J call TRBJ2-1, with 14 bases matching TRBD2. V lost 1 base and J lost 9; bases outside the gene matches: 5. Germline V gene sequence: CDR1 LNHNV, CDR2 YYDKDF (reference sequence). This CDR3 region has 16 residues.

The chain recombines TRBV5-5 with TRBJ2-1, with 10 bases lining up with TRBD2. This CDR3 contains 19 residues. CDR1 is SGHKS, CDR2 YYEKEE, per germline (reference sequence). The V gene end was trimmed by 6 bases and the J gene end by 8 bases; junction bases not matched to a gene: 23. The CDR3, as DNA: TGTGCCAGCACCGAAAGCCACCGGTGGCTAGCGGGAGACGGGTATGAGCAGTTCTTC. Protein sequence: CASTESHRWLAGDGYEQFF.

This clone showed up just once. The chain has TRBV7-2 and TRBJ2-7; D perhaps matches TRBD2 (5 bases). Trimming took 1 base from V and 0 from J, leaving 10 bases between them. CDR1 and CDR2 (germline): SGHTA, FQGNSA. The CDR3 has 15 residues. CDR3 DNA: TGTGCCAGCAGCTTAGGATTAGACTACTCCTACGAGCAGTACTTC. Residues: CASSLGLDYSYEQYF.

V and J are TRBV28 and TRBJ2-7, with a possible D match to TRBD2 (6 bases). This CDR3 has 13 residues. The V gene's germline CDR1 is MDHEN and CDR2 SYDVKM. V lost 8 bases and J 4 bases, leaving 15 bases between the germline ends. In DNA, the CDR3 is TGTGCCAGCGCAACGGGGGATAGGTACGAGCAGTACTTC. The encoded protein is CASATGDRYEQYF.

The rearrangement uses TRBV5-5 and TRBJ2-7; the match to TRBD1 covers 7 bases. Germline values: CDR1 SGHKS, CDR2 YYEKEE (reference sequence). V was pared by 0 bases and J by 4 bases, with 10 bases of the junction left unmatched. The CDR3 sequence is 16 residues long. Written as DNA, the CDR3 is TGTGCCAGCAGCTTGGCCTCATACGGACAGGCTTACGAGCAGTACTTC. This translates into CASSLASYGQAYEQYF.

The chain links TRBV28 to TRBJ2-1; 7 nucleotides align to TRBD2. V dropped 6 bases and J dropped 2; count of bases not matched to a gene: 4. The germline CDR1 and CDR2 sequences are MDHEN and SYDVKM. CDR3 length: 14 amino acids. CDR3 amino acids: CASSQGLAYNEQFF. CDR3 bases: TGTGCCAGCAGCCAAGGACTAGCCTACAATGAGCAGTTCTTC.

This chain uses TRBV7-2 with TRBJ1-5; 8 nucleotides align to TRBD1. Germline values: CDR1 SGHTA, CDR2 FQGNSA. V dropped 3 bases and J dropped 4; count of bases not matched to a gene: 8. CDR3 length equals 16 residues. In nucleotides, the CDR3 is TGTGCCAGCAGCTTGGGGGGGACAGGACCGAATCAGCCCCAGCATTTT. Encoded protein: CASSLGGTGPNQPQHF.

The rearrangement links TRBV6-2 or TRBV6-3 to TRBJ2-5; 9 bases fit TRBD1. V dropped 4 bases and J dropped 3; count of bases not matched to a gene: 3. Germline V gene lookup returns CDR1 MNHEY and CDR2 SVGEGT. CDR3 length: 14 amino acids. The CDR3 here is CASSSGQGEETQYF. In DNA form, the CDR3 reads TGTGCCAGCAGTTCGGGACAGGGCGAAGAGACCCAGTACTTC.

A few counts support this clone. The J gene is TRBJ1-4, the V gene TRBV29-1; 10 nucleotides agree with TRBD1. Germline-derived CDR1 and CDR2 are SQVTM and ANQGSEA. With V trimmed by 5 bases and J by 6 bases, 3 bases remained unmatched. This CDR3 is 13 amino acids long. CDR3 sequence (DNA): TGCAGCGTTCCGGGACAGGGGTATGAAAAACTGTTTTTT. Protein product: CSVPGQGYEKLFF.

The chain has TRBV7-3 and TRBJ2-3, with D possibly being TRBD2 (5 bases). This CDR3 has 14 residues. Germline V gene data show CDR1 as SGHTA and CDR2 as FQGTGA. Trimming left V 3 bases short and J 10 bases short, with 17 bases between. The CDR3 spells CASSFDPLAGAQYF. The CDR3 DNA reads TGTGCCAGCAGCTTTGACCCCCTAGCCGGAGCGCAGTATTTT.

The chain combines TRBV5-4 with TRBJ2-1; 7 bases match TRBD2. V shed 4 bases, J shed 3 bases, and the junction held 1 base outside the gene matches. CDR3 length: 13 amino acids. The germline gives CDR1 SGHNT, CDR2 YYREEE (reference sequence). The CDR3, as DNA: TGTGCCAGCAGCCGGGAGGTCTACAATGAGCAGTTCTTC. It specifies CASSREVYNEQFF.

The CDR3, as DNA: TGTGCCAGCTCACCGGGACAGGGGGCGCGAAGATCTCTTGGTAATGAAAAACTGTTTTTT. Translating gives CASSPGQGARRSLGNEKLFF. The rearrangement joins TRBV18 to TRBJ1-4; 12 nucleotides line up with TRBD1. This CDR3 has 20 amino acids. Trimming removed 3 bases from V and 4 bases from J; junction bases left unmatched: 15. Germline CDR1 reads KGHSH; CDR2 reads LQKENI.

The V call is TRBV4-3, the J call TRBJ2-1; a possible D gene is TRBD2 (5 bases). V was clipped by 5 bases and J by 0 bases, with 11 bases between them. CDR1 and CDR2 (germline): LGHNA, YSLEER. The CDR3 runs to 15 residues. The CDR3 region is CASSSGRDSYNEQFF. DNA for the CDR3: TGCGCCAGCAGCAGTGGACGGGACTCCTACAATGAGCAGTTCTTC.

This rearrangement joins TRBV5-1 to TRBJ1-2, with TRBD1 matching 8 bases. The trim removed 4 bases at V and 8 bases at J, leaving 7 bases unmatched. In germline, CDR1 is SGHRS, CDR2 YFSETQ. This CDR3 is 13 amino acids long. CDR3 sequence (DNA): TGCGCCAGCAGCCCCTTGGACAGGGAAGGCTACACCTTC. Its translation is CASSPLDREGYTF.

The CDR3 region is CASSVGLATVQFF. In DNA form, the CDR3 reads TGTGCCAGCAGCGTTGGACTAGCGACCGTGCAGTTCTTC. The chain is built from TRBV5-5 and TRBJ2-1, with 9 bases fitting TRBD2. The CDR3 covers 13 residues. With 4 bases clipped from V and 12 bases from J, the junction kept 8 bases outside the gene matches. Germline V gives CDR1 SGHKS, CDR2 YYEKEE (reference sequence).

This clone has just a few counts. The chain joins TRBV6-5 to TRBJ1-3; D unresolved. There are 12 residues in the CDR3. CDR1 and CDR2 from the germline V gene are MNHEY and SVGAGI. V dropped 5 bases and J dropped 2 bases, with 4 bases sitting between them. In nucleotides, the CDR3 is TGTGCCAGCAGTACACCTGGAAACACCATATATTTT. Its translation: CASSTPGNTIYF.

This clone was seen only once. The chain employs TRBV2 and TRBJ2-2; maybe TRBD2 (6 bases). V was cut by 7 bases and J by 4 bases, with 10 bases left in between. The CDR3 is 13 residues long. CDR1 is SNHLY and CDR2 is FYNNEI in the germline V gene. CDR3 amino acids: CASTLEGTGELFF. DNA of the CDR3: TGTGCCAGCACCCTGGAGGGCACCGGGGAGCTGTTTTTT.

The chain employs TRBV5-4 and TRBJ1-5; TRBD1 matches 7 bases. The CDR3 length is 16 residues. Looked up from germline, CDR1 is SGHNT and CDR2 is YYREEE (reference sequence). V trimming: 4 bases; J trimming: 6 bases; junction bases outside the gene matches: 13. The CDR3 loop is CASSPSPQGGIQPQHF. The CDR3 region has the DNA TGTGCCAGCAGCCCCTCTCCCCAGGGGGGCATTCAGCCCCAGCATTTT.

The chain recombines TRBV29-1 with TRBJ1-1, with D maybe TRBD1 (6 bases). V shed 4 bases and J shed 4 bases, with 10 bases lying between them. Germline V lookup: CDR1 SQVTM, CDR2 ANQGSEA. The CDR3 has 12 amino acids. CDR3 bases: TGCAGCGTTGTAGTAGGGGGCACTGAAGCTTTCTTT. Translated, it gives CSVVVGGTEAFF.

The genes are TRBV6-1 and TRBJ1-1; D perhaps matches TRBD1 (6 bases). This CDR3 contains 15 residues. V gave up 2 bases and J gave up 5 bases, with 15 bases separating them. Germline V gives CDR1 MNHNS, CDR2 SASEGT. In nucleotides, the CDR3 is TGTGCCAGCAGTGAACCCCATACAGGGTCTACTGAAGCTTTCTTT. This codes for CASSEPHTGSTEAFF.

The V and J genes are TRBV19 and TRBJ2-1; 8 bases fit TRBD2. From germline, CDR1 is LNHDA and CDR2 SQIVND (reference sequence). The CDR3 totals 14 residues. V shed 10 bases, J shed 7 bases, and the junction held 12 bases outside the gene matches. The chain's CDR3 is CATRSTGGPNEQFF. The CDR3 DNA reads TGTGCCACAAGGAGTACGGGAGGGCCGAATGAGCAGTTCTTC. The full variable domain, with the rest looked up from reference TRBV19 and TRBJ2-1, is DGGITQSPKYLFRKEGQNVTLSCEQNLNHDAMYWYRQDPGQGLRLIYYSQIVNDFQKGDIAEGYSVSREKKESFPLTVTSAQKNPTAFYLCATRSTGGPNEQFFGPGTRLTVL.

The chain carries TRBV27 and TRBJ2-3; 8 bases match TRBD1. The CDR3 loop spans 16 amino acids. Germline V gene data show CDR1 as MNHEY and CDR2 as SMNVEV (reference sequence). With 2 bases clipped from V and 6 bases from J, the junction kept 10 bases outside the gene matches. CDR3 protein: CASSLPARGLRDTQYF. The CDR3 DNA reads as TGTGCCAGCAGTTTACCGGCCAGGGGGCTCCGGGATACGCAGTATTTT.

The rearrangement uses TRBV5-4 and TRBJ2-5, with TRBD2 matching 12 bases. Germline V gene sequence: CDR1 SGHNT, CDR2 YYREEE (reference sequence). CDR3 length: 16 residues. V dropped 4 bases and J dropped 5; count of bases not matched to a gene: 9. Written as DNA, the CDR3 is TGTGCCAGCAGCGTAACTAGCGGGAGGTCCCGGGAGACCCAGTACTTC. It encodes CASSVTSGRSRETQYF.

The V call is TRBV6-1, the J call TRBJ2-7; tentative D call: TRBD1 (6 bases). V lost 1 base and J 0 bases, leaving 10 bases between the germline ends. The CDR3 spans 15 residues. Germline CDR1 is MNHNS and CDR2 is SASEGT. The CDR3 reads CASSEGTASSYEQYF. The CDR3 coding sequence is TGTGCCAGCAGTGAAGGGACAGCCAGCTCCTACGAGCAGTACTTC.

This rearrangement joins TRBV6-5 to TRBJ2-3, with D maybe TRBD2 (5 bases). V lost 7 bases and J lost 0, with 11 bases in between. This CDR3 comprises 14 residues. Germline CDR1 and CDR2: MNHEY and SVGAGI. The CDR3 region has the DNA TGTGCCAGCAAGGAGGAGGAGAGCACAGATACGCAGTATTTT. Encoded protein: CASKEEESTDTQYF.

The chain employs TRBV5-1 and TRBJ2-7; the match to TRBD1 covers 7 bases. Germline-derived CDR1 and CDR2 are SGHRS and YFSETQ. The junction had 5 bases not matched to a gene; V was cut back by 1 base and J by 4 bases. The CDR3 is 14 amino acids. The CDR3 is CASSLRQGEYEQYF. CDR3 DNA sequence: TGCGCCAGCAGCTTGCGGCAGGGGGAGTACGAGCAGTACTTC. Full variable domain (remainder filled in from reference TRBV5-1 and TRBJ2-7): KAGVTQTPRYLIKTRGQQVTLSCSPISGHRSVSWYQQTPGQGLQFLFEYFSETQRNKGNFPGRFSGRQFSNSRSEMNVSTLELGDSALYLCASSLRQGEYEQYFGPGTRLTVT.

The DNA for the CDR3 is TGTGCCAGCTCACCACTCATCAGGGGGCAAGAGACCCAGTACTTC. Translation: CASSPLIRGQETQYF. The chain joins TRBV18 to TRBJ2-5; 7 bases line up with TRBD1. The junction had 4 bases not matched to a gene; V was cut back by 1 base and J by 2 bases. Germline V gene lookup returns CDR1 KGHSH and CDR2 LQKENI. CDR3 size: 15 residues.

J is TRBJ1-2 and V is TRBV6-5; 7 bases match TRBD1. CDR1 MNHEY and CDR2 SVGAGI come from the germline V gene. V was pared by 6 bases and J by 0 bases, with 4 bases of the junction left unmatched. The CDR3 is 14 amino acids. DNA for the CDR3: TGTGCCAGCAGCCTGACAGGGTCTAACTATGGCTACACCTTC. Translation gives CASSLTGSNYGYTF.

The chain recombines TRBV18 with TRBJ2-1; 12 bases are shared with TRBD2. The germline V gene encodes CDR1 KGHSH and CDR2 LQKENI. This CDR3 spans 16 amino acids. Trimming cost V 2 bases and J 5 bases; bases outside gene matches: 4. The CDR3 loop reads CASSPSLAGGDNEQFF. CDR3 nucleotide sequence: TGTGCCAGCTCACCAAGTCTAGCGGGAGGGGACAATGAGCAGTTCTTC.